There are a few counts of the clone carrying this TCR beta chain. Its antigen is undetermined. This CDR3 contains 16 residues. The trim removed 6 bases at V and 2 bases at J, leaving 8 bases unmatched. CDR1 and CDR2 (germline): MNHEY, SVGEGT. Then a second PCR, running roughly 7 to 11 cycles, was carried out with a sample-barcoded 5' primer and a J-beta primer mix. MiXCR was run by TCRdb on the 5' RACE reads, yielding one entry per CDR3 protein. Counted here are about 1.8 million distinct CDR3 sequences, around half occurring once; the ten biggest clones make up about 2.1%. The total RNA that was extracted per sample amounted to at least 5.5 micrograms. These data come from a study of blood T cells in healthy people across ages. Study findings and constraints: The study lacked donor CMV status, which possibly confounded expanded clonotype changes. Observed TCR beta diversity showed a strong correlation with the percentage of naive T cells as measured by flow cytometry.

This receptor was obtained from a woman between 40 and 50 years old in good health. The genes are TRBV6-2 or TRBV6-3 and TRBJ2-4, with 9 bases matching TRBD1. The material sequenced was blood. CDR3 DNA sequence: TGTGCCAGCAGCATGGACAGGGGAGTTTCCAAAAACATTCAGTACTTC. It yields the protein CASSMDRGVSKNIQYF.